One sample yielded the 13 T cell receptor beta chains listed below, sequenced in a study of early T cells in non-severe SARS-CoV-2 infection. MiXCR was run by TCRdb on the 5' RACE reads, yielding one entry per CDR3 protein. The sample lists approximately 27,000 distinct CDR3 sequences, approximately 4.2% occurring once. Sequenced input: whole blood. The receptors here all came from an adult who was a healthcare worker with PCR-confirmed SARS-CoV-2 infection or an uninfected control (not recorded which).

This clonotype showed up many times. The chain combines TRBV6-5 with TRBJ1-2; 9 bases line up with TRBD1. This CDR3 spans 14 amino acids. Germline CDR1 MNHEY, CDR2 SVGAGI. V was clipped by 8 bases and J by 8 bases; unmatched bases: 12. The CDR3 region is CASGGTGRNKGYTF. CDR3 coding DNA: TGTGCCAGCGGAGGGACAGGGCGAAATAAGGGCTACACCTTC.

This clonotype appeared many times. V gene TRBV2 combines with J gene TRBJ2-1; 8 bases are a match to TRBD2. The CDR3 is 16 residues long. CDR1 SNHLY and CDR2 FYNNEI come from the germline V gene. V dropped 0 bases and J dropped 7; count of bases not matched to a gene: 8. CDR3 sequence (DNA): TGTGCCAGCAGTGAAGCGCGCATCCCGGGGGGGAATGAGCAGTTCTTC. This translates into CASSEARIPGGNEQFF.

This clonotype occurred a few times. The gene calls are TRBV7-2 and TRBJ1-2; 8 bases align to TRBD1. V shed 2 bases and J 5 bases; nucleotides not matched to a gene: 4. CDR1 is SGHTA and CDR2 is FQGNSA in the germline V gene. The CDR3 has 14 residues. CDR3 sequence: CASSLSQGGYGYTF. CDR3 nucleotides: TGTGCCAGCAGCTTATCACAGGGGGGATATGGCTACACCTTC. Complete variable domain (other parts from reference TRBV7-2 and TRBJ1-2): GAGVSQSPSNKVTEKGKDVELRCDPISGHTALYWYRQSLGQGLEFLIYFQGNSAPDKSGLPSDRFSAERTGGSVSTLTIQRTQQEDSAVYLCASSLSQGGYGYTFGSGTRLTVV.

The V gene is TRBV30, the J gene TRBJ1-3; D not certain. From germline, CDR1 is GTSNPN and CDR2 SVGIG (reference sequence). Trimming left V 3 bases short and J 0 bases short, with 6 bases between. The CDR3 spans 13 residues. The CDR3 DNA is TGTGCCTGGAGCAGATCCTCTGGAAACACCATATATTTT. It encodes CAWSRSSGNTIYF. The complete variable domain, with remaining parts taken from reference TRBV30 and TRBJ1-3, reads SQTIHQWPATLVQPVGSPLSLECTVEGTSNPNLYWYRQAAGRGLQLLFYSVGIGQISSEVPQNLSASRPQDRQFILSSKKLLLSDSGFYLCAWSRSSGNTIYFGEGSWLTVV.

There are many counts of this clonotype. The V gene is TRBV5-1, the J gene TRBJ1-1; possibly TRBD1 for D (6 bases). Trimming left V 3 bases short and J 3 bases short, with 9 bases between. The CDR3 runs to 13 residues. The germline gives CDR1 SGHRS, CDR2 YFSETQ. CDR3 region: CASSWAGDTEAFF. The DNA for the CDR3 is TGCGCCAGCAGCTGGGCAGGGGACACTGAAGCTTTCTTT.

This clonotype occurred many times. The rearrangement links TRBV12-3 or TRBV12-4 to TRBJ2-3, with TRBD2 identical over 8 bases. Unmatched junction bases numbered 11, after V lost 1 base and J lost 5 bases. The CDR3 covers 17 residues. The CDR3 nucleotides read TGTGCCAGCAGTTTAGGGAGCGGGGGCAACGCCGGAGATACGCAGTATTTT. This translates into CASSLGSGGNAGDTQYF.

V and J are TRBV20-1 and TRBJ2-7, with unresolved D. V was shortened by 4 bases and J by 5 bases, with 15 bases between the two germline ends. In germline, CDR1 is DFQATT, CDR2 SNEGSKA (reference sequence). The CDR3 has 13 residues. CDR3 coding DNA: TGCAGTGCTACGCAGGCCCCTGTGGACGAGCAGTACTTC. It specifies CSATQAPVDEQYF.

This clonotype was detected many times. The chain joins TRBV5-1 to TRBJ1-5; no reliable D call. Germline V gene lookup returns CDR1 SGHRS and CDR2 YFSETQ. The V gene lost 0 bases and the J gene lost 3 bases, with 4 bases spanning the gap. This CDR3 is built from 13 residues. The CDR3 nucleotides read TGCGCCAGCAGCTTGGGGAACAATCAGCCCCAGCATTTT. Amino acids: CASSLGNNQPQHF.

The chain joins TRBV5-4 to TRBJ1-2; no definite D call. Germline CDR1 is SGHNT and CDR2 is YYREEE (reference sequence). CDR3 size: 16 residues. Trimming took 5 bases from V and 2 from J, leaving 19 bases between them. The CDR3 bases are TGTGCCAGCAGGCCCGGCGGGGAGACCCACAACTATGGCTACACCTTC. Its protein is CASRPGGETHNYGYTF.

The J gene is TRBJ2-7, the V gene TRBV5-1; D unresolved. Germline lookup yields CDR1 SGHRS and CDR2 YFSETQ. The CDR3 length is 14 residues. The V and J ends lost 2 bases and 0 bases respectively, with 9 bases between them. The DNA of the CDR3 is TGCGCCAGCAGCTTCGACCCGAGCTCCTACGAGCAGTACTTC. It translates to CASSFDPSSYEQYF.

This clonotype was counted many times. This sequence joins TRBV18 and TRBJ1-5; a weak D match, TRBD1 (5 bases). The length of the CDR3 is 15 residues. The V gene lost 0 bases and the J gene lost 3 bases, with 9 bases spanning the gap. The V gene's germline CDR1 is KGHSH and CDR2 LQKENI. CDR3 in DNA: TGTGCCAGCTCACCACCTCAGGGTATCAATCAGCCCCAGCATTTT. Translating gives CASSPPQGINQPQHF. Variable domain in full (rest from reference TRBV18 and TRBJ1-5): NAGVMQNPRHLVRRRGQEARLRCSPMKGHSHVYWYRQLPEEGLKFMVYLQKENIIDESGMPKERFSAEFPKEGPSILRIQQVVRGDSAAYFCASSPPQGINQPQHFGDGTRLSIL.

This clonotype turned up a few times. The chain employs TRBV12-3 or TRBV12-4 and TRBJ1-4, with D unclear. Trimming removed 6 bases from V and 10 bases from J, with 12 bases in between. The CDR3 consists of 12 residues. The CDR3 is CASRQSRGKLFF. Here the CDR3 DNA reads TGTGCCAGCAGACAATCTCGGGGAAAACTGTTTTTT.

This clonotype appeared many times. This chain links TRBV7-6 with TRBJ1-2, with D possibly TRBD1 on 5 matching bases. Germline assignment: CDR1 SGHVS and CDR2 FNYEAQ. This CDR3 is built from 12 residues. The germline V and J ends were trimmed by 3 bases and 5 bases, with 7 bases remaining between them. The CDR3 DNA reads TGTGCCAGCAGCTTGGGGGAGTATGGCTACACCTTC. This encodes CASSLGEYGYTF.